This T cell receptor beta chain was captured in a study of human versus mouse CDR3 diversity and MHC coevolution. Study-wide context: The immunoSEQ assay reportedly detects one in 200,000 T cells.

Repertoires were generated with immunoSEQ multiplex PCR, while TCRdb's copy carries only in-frame clones and drops some. Of 45,000 to 75,000 clones detected, just under 95% appear once; the ten largest clones hold approximately 17%. The CDR3 has 14 amino acids. V lost 0 bases, J lost 7 bases, and 9 bases lay in between. Germline V CDR1 and CDR2: SGHVS, FNYEAQ. Material for sequencing was naive CD4+ T cells from blood. Subset defined: CD45RO-negative CD62L-positive naive CD4 T cells. The clonotype originates from a person aged 55-75 years in good health. The chain carries TRBV7-6 and TRBJ2-2; tentative D call: TRBD2 (5 bases). CDR3 protein: CASSLAGEVGELFF. For the CDR3, the DNA is TGTGCCAGCAGCTTAGCGGGAGAGGTCGGGGAGCTGTTTTTT.